The clone carrying this T cell receptor (beta chain) was seen ten or more times. Used for diagnoses were clinical symptoms, serum thyroxine and TRAb, thyroid ultrasound and orbital computed tomography. Fresh peripheral blood, 8 to 10 ml, was the source of the PBMCs. The sample originates from a study of T cells in Graves' hyperthyroidism and ophthalmopathy. What was amplified from RNA transcripts were TCR beta CDR3 regions. First-round RT-PCR with HTBI primers amplified the TCR CDR3 region. TCRdb re-called the multiplex PCR reads through MiXCR, storing one row per CDR3 protein. The repertoire holds 550,000 to 700,000 distinct CDR3 sequences, with about 15% as singletons. This clonotype originated in a middle-aged woman with Graves' ophthalmopathy. Source material: blood.

The CDR3 is CASTARRANYYEQYF. DNA for the CDR3: TGTGCCAGCACCGCGCGACGGGCAAACTACTACGAGCAGTACTTC. J is TRBJ2-7 and V is TRBV28; unclear D gene. The V gene's germline CDR1 is MDHEN and CDR2 SYDVKM. The V gene lost 7 bases and the J gene lost 3 bases, with 19 bases spanning the gap. CDR3 length: 15 amino acids.